The 11 T cell receptor beta chains reported below all come from one sample, sequenced in a study of blood T cell repertoires in COVID-19. Generated by immunoSEQ multiplex PCR, the TCRdb table keeps only in-frame clones and is missing some. The sample carries roughly 75,000 clones, around nine tenths recorded once. Source material: peripheral blood. These receptor sequences come from a man older than 75 with COVID-19, enrolled during active disease.

The rearrangement joins TRBV4-1 to TRBJ1-2; perhaps TRBD1 as D (5 bases). V lost 4 bases to trimming and J lost 5 bases, with 5 bases between them. The CDR3 covers 11 residues. Looked up from germline, CDR1 is MGHRA and CDR2 is YSYEKL. Written as DNA, the CDR3 is TGCGCCAGCAGCCCAGGGTATGGCTACACCTTC. This sequence encodes CASSPGYGYTF.

V gene TRBV3-1 (or the pseudogene TRBV3-2) combines with J gene TRBJ2-7; D may be TRBD1 (5 bases). V was shortened by 4 bases and J by 2 bases, with 12 bases between the two germline ends. CDR3 length: 14 residues. CDR1 and CDR2 from the germline V gene are LGHDT and YNNKEL (reference sequence). The CDR3 bases are TGTGCCAGCAGCCTTGCCGCAGGGACCTACGAGCAGTACTTC. Its protein product is CASSLAAGTYEQYF.

The V and J genes are TRBV4-1 and TRBJ2-6, with a weak D call TRBD2 (6 bases). Trimming stripped 3 bases from V and 0 bases from J, with 21 bases between. CDR1 MGHRA and CDR2 YSYEKL come from the germline V gene. This CDR3 contains 20 residues. The CDR3 sequence: CASSHPWRRGTSSGANVLTF. CDR3 nucleotide sequence: TGCGCCAGCAGCCACCCCTGGAGGAGGGGCACCAGCTCTGGGGCCAACGTCCTGACTTTC.

J is TRBJ1-4 and V is TRBV28; D is uncertain. The CDR3 totals 13 residues. V gave up 2 bases and J gave up 4 bases, with 5 bases separating them. The germline CDR1 and CDR2 sequences are MDHEN and SYDVKM. The CDR3 DNA is TGTGCCAGCAGTTTACACAATAATGAAAAACTGTTTTTT. Protein product: CASSLHNNEKLFF.

This chain links TRBV7-2 with TRBJ1-2; no reliable D call. Germline CDR1 SGHTA, CDR2 FQGNSA. V lost 1 base, J lost 6 bases, and 6 bases lay in between. CDR3 length: 12 amino acids. The CDR3 protein is CASSLVRNGYTF. In DNA form, the CDR3 reads TGTGCCAGCAGCTTAGTCAGGAATGGCTACACCTTC.

This chain connects TRBV7-2 to TRBJ2-1; 8 bases agree with TRBD2. The germline V gene has CDR1 SGHTA and CDR2 FQGNSA. The length of the CDR3 is 16 residues. V shed 5 bases and J 4 bases; nucleotides not matched to a gene: 10. CDR3 bases: TGTGCCAGCAGCCCCAGGACTAGCTCTTCTTACAATGAGCAGTTCTTC. This codes for CASSPRTSSSYNEQFF.

The V call is TRBV9, the J call TRBJ2-5; TRBD1 aligns across 10 bases. Per germline, CDR1 SGDLS and CDR2 YYNGEE. The CDR3 covers 16 residues. The V segment lost 0 bases and the J segment 4 bases; nucleotides outside the gene matches: 6. CDR3 residues: CASSVGATGGLETQYF. The CDR3 bases are TGTGCCAGCAGCGTAGGTGCGACAGGGGGCCTAGAGACCCAGTACTTC.

The gene calls are TRBV4-1 and TRBJ2-1; weak D call: TRBD2 (7 bases). The CDR3 covers 15 residues. CDR1 is MGHRA, CDR2 YSYEKL, per germline. Trimming stripped 5 bases from V and 9 bases from J, with 20 bases between. Written as DNA, the CDR3 is TGCGCCAGCAGCGGGAGGGCCTCCCAGGGGATTGAGCAGTTCTTC. It specifies CASSGRASQGIEQFF.

This clone was observed once. The chain recombines TRBV4-3 with TRBJ2-1, with 8 bases identical to TRBD1. V dropped 4 bases and J dropped 3; count of bases not matched to a gene: 2. The germline CDR1 and CDR2 sequences are LGHNA and YSLEER. This CDR3 has 14 amino acids. The CDR3 region is CASSPDRVYNEQFF. In DNA, the CDR3 is TGCGCCAGCAGCCCGGACAGGGTCTACAATGAGCAGTTCTTC.

V is TRBV5-1 and J is TRBJ1-4; 8 bases fit TRBD1. CDR1 and CDR2 (germline): SGHRS, YFSETQ. The CDR3 runs 14 residues. The V gene end was trimmed by 2 bases and the J gene end by 7 bases; junction bases not matched to a gene: 4. CDR3 in DNA: TGCGCCAGCAGCTTCAGCCAGGGGGCTGAAAAACTGTTTTTT. Protein sequence: CASSFSQGAEKLFF.

This clone was detected a few times. The chain links TRBV19 to TRBJ1-4; a weak D match, TRBD1 (5 bases). The CDR3 contains 16 residues. The germline V gene has CDR1 LNHDA and CDR2 SQIVND (reference sequence). V shed 1 base and J shed 0 bases, with 9 bases lying between them. CDR3 nucleotides: TGTGCCAGTAGTATAGGACAGCTTGCAACTAATGAAAAACTGTTTTTT. Translating it yields CASSIGQLATNEKLFF.